This entry is about one T cell receptor (beta chain). The antigen is undetermined. From the germline J gene comes the end of the CDR3, since the read stops 3 residues before it. Generated by immunoSEQ multiplex PCR, the TCRdb table keeps only in-frame clones and is missing some. The sample's table shows fewer than 30,000 clones. Each participant carried one incident cervical HPV16 infection only. Cervical HPV DNA detected by MY09/MY11 PCR, typed by dot-blot. The sample comes from a study of T cells in women clearing cervical HPV infection. Background on the study: Controls gave blood once infection was undetectable; cases at lesion identification. Study-level points and caveats: CIN3+ cases had significantly higher TCR richness than controls; evenness did not differ.

The CDR3 loop spans 17 amino acids. V was cut by 2 bases and J by 5 bases, with 18 bases left in between. CDR1 is MNHNS and CDR2 is SASEGT in the germline V gene. The TCR originated in a woman between 18 and 69 years old with a cervical HPV16 infection that either progressed to CIN3+ or cleared (not recorded which). Material: blood buffy coat. The rearrangement uses TRBV6-1 and TRBJ2-2, with D hard to call. CDR3 sequence reads: CASSEFIISGTTGELFF. The DNA read from the CDR3 is TGTGCCAGCAGTGAATTTATAATTTCGGGTACGACCGGGGAG.